The source of this T cell receptor (beta chain) is a study of blood T cells in healthy people across ages (dated by TCRdb to the mid-2010s). Study-wide context: In model experiments, template switching captured roughly one uniquely barcoded TCR beta cDNA molecule for every two T cells. The study measured age-related changes in TCR beta repertoire diversity using deep sequencing normalized with unique cDNA molecular identifiers. The study analyzed two additional independent replicas of 1 million unique cDNA reads from the same blood draw for two donors, one aged 18 to 29 and one aged 80 or older. The donors were divided into four age groups: young (average around 15 years), middle-aged (roughly 40), aged (about 62) and long-lived (around 80). Study-level results and caveats: Because the CMV infection status of the donors was unknown, age-related changes in expanded clonotypes may potentially have been confounded. Bulk unsorted PBMC profiling prevented conclusive comparison of naive and antigen-experienced compartments. Total diversity estimates from one million sequenced T cells were considered lower bounds and underestimates. Compared with the aged group, more naive CD4+ T cells, fewer expanded clones and increased TCR diversity were shown by the long-lived group, suggesting age selection. As age increased, observed TCR beta diversity per million T cells dropped in a roughly linear way, and a significant reduction was already evident by age 40. The percentage of naive T cells measured by flow cytometry correlated strongly with observed TCR beta diversity.

Turning to this clonotype: Its antigen target is currently unknown. Qualities for individual bases were not recorded, and no much larger clone is one base off.

Libraries were constructed by 5' RACE. The sequencer was an Illumina HiSeq 2500. A second PCR of about 6 to 12 cycles was run with a J-beta primer mix and a sample-barcoded 5' primer. A template-switch 5' adaptor carrying 12 random nucleotides introduced a unique molecular identifier onto each TCR beta cDNA molecule. Each sample yielded at least 3 million CDR3-containing paired-end reads. First-strand cDNA was synthesized from all RNA with the Mint cDNA synthesis kit, primed by a TRBC-specific oligonucleotide. After uracil-DNA glycosylase treatment, a first 18-cycle PCR used universal primers M1SS and BC2_uni_R on all cDNA. The published analysis was carried out like this. Each sample was normalized by randomly selecting 1 million high-quality reads, each carrying a distinct molecular identifier. Instead of being binned into consensus sequences, reads with shared molecular identifiers were discarded. MiTCR, run with a Q25 quality threshold and the strictest error-elimination algorithm, handled CDR3 identification, clonotype clustering and error correction. Lower-bound total TCR beta diversity was estimated with a nonparametric unseen species model using Euler transformation. TCRdb applied fastp at Q25 and MiXCR to the public reads, then kept only in-frame beta chains. Each CDR3 protein gets just one entry, which takes the most common genes and DNA from the rows behind it. For this entry, the V and J calls and clone size follow TCRdb and not the study's own pipeline. In all, the sample holds some 940,000 distinct CDR3 sequences, and roughly 28% of those were seen once. In total, the top ten clones hold 10% of the sample.

The CDR3 holds 16 amino acids from the cysteine to the phenylalanine. The kept DNA is CDR3 alone, 48 bases in frame from the first base. CDR1 is given as SGDLS and CDR2 as YYNGEE, both from the germline V gene. Germline trimming: 0 bases from V, 6 bases from J; junction bases outside gene matches: 9. Donors were about 36 systemically healthy Caucasian individuals from Russia aged roughly 6 to 90 years. Approximately 11 milliliters of peripheral blood were drawn from each donor into EDTA-treated Vacutainer tubes. Ficoll-Paque density-gradient centrifugation was used to isolate PBMCs, with at least 6 million obtained per sample. Trizol reagent was used to extract total RNA from PBMCs, with at least 5 micrograms per sample. For every donor, flow cytometry on a PBMC aliquot measured the percentage of naive CD45RAhigh/CD27high T cells. These data also featured in a second study, about T cells of mothers and their children. That second report states: Donors were nine systemically healthy Caucasian individuals: three mothers and their six children. cDNA synthesis used all of the extracted RNA, with roughly 1.5 ug of RNA in each 15 ul reaction. Sample barcodes and 2-4 random nucleotides were added via the M1S primer in the second PCR. Each mother yielded over 10 million TCR beta CDR3 reads and each child roughly 3 million reads. Thymic selection shapes the output of TCR recombination in a similar way in related and unrelated pairs, and inherited differences have a minor effect. Related mother-child pairs always showed normalized repertoire overlap that was slightly higher than in unrelated mother-child pairs, though the difference was never significant. No persistent microchimeric T cell clones were found, with a detection sensitivity of 85 to 100 clones per million clonotypes. Deep NGS was used in the study to compare the TCR beta repertoires of mothers and children and to look for features that separate related mother-child pairs from unrelated individuals. Mothers averaged about 40 +/- 4 years of age and children averaged approximately 12 +/- 4 years. After adapter ligation with NEBNext reagents, the libraries were sequenced on Illumina HiSeq 2000 with 100+100 nt paired-end reads. To prevent cross-contamination, the mother and child libraries were prepared one month apart and sequenced in separate runs. Each donor had between about 450,000 and 2,100,000 distinct TCR beta clonotypes identified. Naive TCR beta clonotypes were estimated from low-frequency clonotypes matched to each donor's FACS-determined naive share, without sorting.

The receptor was derived from a woman aged 40 to 55 in good health. The chain joins TRBV9 to TRBJ1-5; the central 7 bases match TRBD1. The sequenced material came from blood. The CDR3 reads as follows: CASSVGGRGRGQPQHF. The DNA sequence is TGTGCCAGCAGCGTAGGGGGTAGGGGGCGAGGTCAGCCCCAGCATTTT.